These 30 T cell receptor beta chains were all obtained from the same sample, sequenced in a study of shared clonotypes between healthy human individuals. The protocol was immunoSEQ multiplex PCR, while the TCRdb copy is restricted to in-frame clones and leaves out a portion. This table holds 2.3 million or so clones, about 92% found once. The sample consisted of naive CD4+ T cells from PBMCs. The sample's subset: CD45RA+ positively selected. The receptors stem from a man between 18 and 35 years old in good health. Some clones in this sample may be carry-over from other donors' samples.

The rearrangement links TRBV28 to TRBJ2-3, with D perhaps TRBD2 (8 bases). V dropped 6 bases and J dropped 0 bases, with 22 bases sitting between them. The CDR3 contains 18 residues. The germline gives CDR1 MDHEN, CDR2 SYDVKM. This CDR3 is CASSGRGRQGTSTDTQYF. DNA of the CDR3: TGTGCCAGCAGCGGGAGGGGCCGACAGGGAACTAGCACAGATACGCAGTATTTT.

J is TRBJ2-7 and V is TRBV7-3; D is perhaps TRBD2 (6 bases). The germline V gene has CDR1 SGHTA and CDR2 FQGTGA. V was clipped by 5 bases and J by 6 bases, with 17 bases between them. The CDR3 contains 14 residues. CDR3 bases: TGTGCCAGCAGCCGGGGCGGGGTATCTGGCGAGCAGTACTTC. Translating gives CASSRGGVSGEQYF.

The chain recombines TRBV7-2 with TRBJ2-7, with D uncertain. The CDR3 has 18 amino acids. V was trimmed by 5 bases and J by 2 bases, leaving 25 bases between them. From germline, CDR1 is SGHTA and CDR2 FQGNSA. The CDR3 spells CASSLRVGSQTRAYEQYF. The CDR3 bases are TGTGCCAGCAGCCTCCGGGTTGGATCCCAAACCCGAGCCTACGAGCAGTACTTC.

The rearrangement joins TRBV7-3 to TRBJ2-3, with 11 bases that match TRBD2. Germline CDR1 SGHTA, CDR2 FQGTGA. This CDR3 spans 16 amino acids. V shed 5 bases and J 3 bases; nucleotides not matched to a gene: 7. The CDR3, as DNA: TGTGCCAGCAGCCCCTTAGCGGGAGGGCTGACAGATACGCAGTATTTT. It is translated as CASSPLAGGLTDTQYF.

The rearrangement links TRBV15 to TRBJ1-2, with D perhaps matching TRBD1 (5 bases). V was cut by 9 bases and J by 6 bases, with 20 bases left in between. This CDR3 spans 14 amino acids. Germline CDR1 is LNHNV and CDR2 is YYDKDF (reference sequence). The CDR3 region has the DNA TGTGCCACTAGTAAGGACACGGGAGCACATGGCTACACCTTC. Its protein product is CATSKDTGAHGYTF.

The chain carries TRBV5-1 and TRBJ2-6; D is perhaps TRBD1 (6 bases). CDR1 is SGHRS and CDR2 is YFSETQ in the germline V gene. This CDR3 is 15 amino acids long. V was trimmed by 6 bases and J by 0 bases, leaving 10 bases between them. The CDR3 reads CASTADSSGANVLTF. CDR3 DNA: TGCGCCAGCACCGCGGACAGCTCTGGGGCCAACGTCCTGACTTTC.

This chain links TRBV7-7 with TRBJ2-1, with 9 bases aligning to TRBD2. The CDR3 totals 13 residues. Germline assignment: CDR1 SSHAT and CDR2 FNYEAQ (reference sequence). The trim removed 6 bases at V and 6 bases at J, leaving 3 bases unmatched. This chain's CDR3 is CASSSGRRNEQFF. The CDR3 nucleotides are TGTGCCAGCAGTAGCGGGAGACGCAATGAGCAGTTCTTC.

The rearrangement links TRBV7-3 to TRBJ1-5; D is possibly TRBD1 (6 bases). The germline gives CDR1 SGHTA, CDR2 FQGTGA. There are 13 residues in the CDR3. Trimming took 5 bases from V and 4 from J, leaving 9 bases between them. In DNA, the CDR3 is TGTGCCAGCAGCGCGGACAGAAATCAGCCCCAGCATTTT. Protein: CASSADRNQPQHF.

This sequence joins TRBV7-9 and TRBJ1-1, with a weak D call TRBD1 (5 bases). Germline V lookup: CDR1 SEHNR, CDR2 FQNEAQ (reference sequence). The CDR3 is 13 residues long. Between the trimmed V and J ends, which lost 6 bases and 6 bases, there was a span of 14 bases. CDR3 in DNA: TGTGCCAGCAGACCTACAGGAGGCTCTGAAGCTTTCTTT. Translating it yields CASRPTGGSEAFF. The full variable domain, rest sourced from reference TRBV7-9 and TRBJ1-1, is DTGVSQNPRHKITKRGQNVTFRCDPISEHNRLYWYRQTLGQGPEFLTYFQNEAQLEKSRLLSDRFSAERPKGSFSTLEIQRTEQGDSAMYLCASRPTGGSEAFFGQGTRLTVV.

This chain connects TRBV29-1 to TRBJ2-3; D ambiguous. Per the germline V gene, CDR1 is SQVTM and CDR2 is ANQGSEA. Trimming shortened V by 4 bases and J by 0 bases, and 8 bases separated the two germline ends. The length of the CDR3 is 13 residues. The CDR3 spells CSVVTPSTDTQYF. DNA for the CDR3: TGCAGCGTTGTCACCCCAAGCACAGATACGCAGTATTTT.

The chain links TRBV28 to TRBJ1-2; TRBD1 agrees at 8 bases. Germline CDR1 reads MDHEN; CDR2 reads SYDVKM. The J segment lost 2 bases and the V segment lost 6 bases, leaving 8 bases of the junction unmatched. The CDR3 loop spans 15 amino acids. This CDR3 reads CASSRRDRRNYGYTF. The CDR3 DNA reads TGTGCCAGCAGCCGAAGGGACAGGCGGAACTATGGCTACACCTTC.

Only one count was recorded for this clone. The chain combines TRBV18 with TRBJ1-1; possibly TRBD1 for D (5 bases). Germline V gene data show CDR1 as KGHSH and CDR2 as LQKENI. CDR3 length: 15 residues. Trimming pared 2 bases from V and 0 bases from J, leaving 10 bases between. Here the CDR3 reads CASSPMDTLNTEAFF. The DNA for the CDR3 is TGTGCCAGCTCACCAATGGACACATTGAACACTGAAGCTTTCTTT. Supplemented by reference TRBV18 and TRBJ1-1, the full variable domain reads NAGVMQNPRHLVRRRGQEARLRCSPMKGHSHVYWYRQLPEEGLKFMVYLQKENIIDESGMPKERFSAEFPKEGPSILRIQQVVRGDSAAYFCASSPMDTLNTEAFFGQGTRLTVV.

The V gene is TRBV19, the J gene TRBJ2-7; 9 bases are shared with TRBD1. Per germline, CDR1 LNHDA and CDR2 SQIVND (reference sequence). Losses at the gene ends were 5 bases for V and 5 bases for J; bases not matched to a gene: 10. This CDR3 is built from 15 residues. CDR3 loop: CASSVPGTGSHEQYF. The CDR3 DNA follows: TGTGCCAGTAGTGTCCCCGGGACAGGGTCCCACGAGCAGTACTTC.

About this clone: The junction and the germline gene differ at one end; a read error may be behind it. The chain links TRBV7-9 to TRBJ1-2; TRBD1 might be the D (6 bases). CDR1 and CDR2 from the germline V gene are SEHNR and FQNEAQ (reference sequence). The CDR3 runs to 17 residues. CDR3 sequence reads: CASSVAAGYREVNGYTF. The CDR3 region has the DNA TGTGCCAGCAGCGTAGCGGCAGGGTACAGGGAGGTAAATGGCTACACCTTC. Variable domain in full (rest from reference TRBV7-9 and TRBJ1-2): DTGVSQNPRHKITKRGQNVTFRCDPISEHNRLYWYRQTLGQGPEFLTYFQNEAQLEKSRLLSDRFSAERPKGSFSTLEIQRTEQGDSAMYLCASSVAAGYREVNGYTFGSGTRLTVV.

The chain has TRBV7-8 and TRBJ1-4; D is possibly TRBD1 (5 bases). The CDR3 has 19 amino acids. The germline gives CDR1 SGHVS, CDR2 FQNEAQ. Between the trimmed V and J ends, which lost 5 bases and 1 base, there was a span of 23 bases. CDR3 DNA: TGTGCCAGCAGCCAAATTACCGGGACTTCGAACGGAACTAATGAAAAACTGTTTTTT. This translates into CASSQITGTSNGTNEKLFF.

J is TRBJ1-4 and V is TRBV5-1, with D possibly being TRBD1 (5 bases). V lost 4 bases, J lost 0 bases, and 7 bases lay in between. Germline V gives CDR1 SGHRS, CDR2 YFSETQ. The CDR3 is 14 residues long. For the CDR3, the DNA is TGCGCCAGCAGCGGGACTGCAACTAATGAAAAACTGTTTTTT. Its protein is CASSGTATNEKLFF.

The chain uses TRBV11-3 and TRBJ2-1; 9 nucleotides match TRBD2. The CDR3 is 15 amino acids. Germline V gene sequence: CDR1 SGHNT, CDR2 YENEEA. The V and J ends lost 3 bases and 5 bases, in that order; junction bases with no gene match: 5. This chain's CDR3 is CASSFRLAGNNEQFF. CDR3 in DNA: TGTGCCAGCAGCTTCCGTCTAGCGGGAAACAATGAGCAGTTCTTC. Drawing the rest from reference TRBV11-3 and TRBJ2-1, the complete variable domain is EAGVVQSPRYKIIEKKQPVAFWCNPISGHNTLYWYLQNLGQGPELLIRYENEEAVDDSQLPKDRFSAERLKGVDSTLKIQPAELGDSAVYLCASSFRLAGNNEQFFGPGTRLTVL.

Details on this clone: Other nucleotide sequences in the sample specify the same CDR3. The chain joins TRBV5-1 to TRBJ2-3, with 11 bases matching TRBD2. The CDR3 extends over 16 amino acids. V lost 4 bases to trimming and J lost 2 bases; unmatched junction nucleotides: 6. Germline-derived CDR1 and CDR2 are SGHRS and YFSETQ. The CDR3 protein is CASSLGLAGTTDTQYF. Here the CDR3 DNA reads TGCGCCAGCAGCCTTGGACTAGCGGGCACCACAGATACGCAGTATTTT.

V is TRBV10-1 and J is TRBJ2-2; 7 bases are shared with TRBD2. Germline CDR1 reads WNHNN; CDR2 reads SYGVQD (reference sequence). The CDR3 extends over 16 amino acids. With 3 bases clipped from V and 3 bases from J, the junction kept 7 bases outside the gene matches. This chain's CDR3 is CASSEFASGYTGELFF. The CDR3 region has the DNA TGCGCCAGCAGTGAATTTGCTAGCGGATACACCGGGGAGCTGTTTTTT.

The chain has TRBV9 and TRBJ2-2, with D uncertain. The CDR3 covers 15 residues. Deletions cut 1 base from V and 2 bases from J, with 9 bases between. Germline-derived CDR1 and CDR2 are SGDLS and YYNGEE. As DNA, the CDR3 is TGTGCCAGCAGCGTATCCAACGGCAACACCGGGGAGCTGTTTTTT. Its protein is CASSVSNGNTGELFF.

The V call is TRBV28, the J call TRBJ2-7, with D possibly being TRBD1 or TRBD2 (6 bases each). With 6 bases removed from V and 2 bases from J, the gap between germline ends came to 17 bases. Germline CDR1 reads MDHEN; CDR2 reads SYDVKM. This CDR3 spans 15 amino acids. The CDR3 DNA reads TGTGCCAGCAGAATAGGAGGGGGGTCGGCCTACGAGCAGTACTTC. Encoded protein: CASRIGGGSAYEQYF.

This rearrangement joins TRBV15 to TRBJ2-7; 7 bases fit TRBD2. J lost 3 bases, V lost 4 bases, and 6 bases had no gene match. CDR1 and CDR2 (germline): LNHNV, YYDKDF (reference sequence). The CDR3 consists of 14 residues. CDR3 bases: TGTGCCACCAGCATTTCGGGGGGTGTCTACGAGCAGTACTTC. Translation gives CATSISGGVYEQYF.

The chain has TRBV5-1 and TRBJ1-1; weak D call: TRBD1 (5 bases). CDR3 size: 13 residues. Per germline, CDR1 SGHRS and CDR2 YFSETQ. Trimming took 4 bases from V and 7 from J, leaving 14 bases between them. CDR3 in amino acids: CASSRPDRDEAFF. For the CDR3, the DNA is TGCGCCAGCAGCCGACCTGACAGAGATGAAGCTTTCTTT.

The rearrangement uses TRBV18 and TRBJ1-1; TRBD1 might be the D (5 bases). The CDR3 runs 14 residues. From germline, CDR1 is KGHSH and CDR2 LQKENI. Trimming took 3 bases from V and 5 from J, leaving 13 bases between them. DNA for the CDR3: TGTGCCAGCTCACCCTGGAGAGGGGAGACTGAAGCTTTCTTT. Its protein product is CASSPWRGETEAFF.

There are a few counts of this clone. The V gene is TRBV6-1, the J gene TRBJ1-1; D gene unclear. The CDR3 runs to 12 residues. Trimming left V 10 bases short and J 0 bases short, with 9 bases between. In germline, CDR1 is MNHNS, CDR2 SASEGT. CDR3 in amino acids: CATWVLNTEAFF. CDR3 in DNA: TGTGCCACCTGGGTACTGAACACTGAAGCTTTCTTT.

The chain recombines TRBV7-9 with TRBJ2-3; unclear D gene. The CDR3 consists of 15 residues. The V end was cut by 1 base, the J end by 0 bases, with 8 bases between. Germline V gene data show CDR1 as SEHNR and CDR2 as FQNEAQ (reference sequence). CDR3 protein: CASSLDLTSTDTQYF. The CDR3 DNA reads as TGTGCCAGCAGCTTAGATTTAACTAGCACAGATACGCAGTATTTT.

The V call is TRBV5-1, the J call TRBJ2-2; D might be TRBD1 or TRBD2, each matching 5 bases. V lost 6 bases and J 0 bases, leaving 15 bases between the germline ends. Germline V gives CDR1 SGHRS, CDR2 YFSETQ. The CDR3 contains 16 residues. The CDR3 spells CASTQGTASNTGELFF. DNA of the CDR3: TGCGCCAGCACCCAAGGGACGGCCTCGAACACCGGGGAGCTGTTTTTT.

This chain joins TRBV6-1 and TRBJ2-3; tentatively, D is TRBD1 or TRBD2 (5 bases each). V gave up 3 bases and J gave up 9 bases, with 7 bases separating them. CDR1 and CDR2 from the germline V gene are MNHNS and SASEGT. The CDR3 runs 11 residues. The CDR3 spells CASSDRGTQYF. The CDR3 nucleotides read TGTGCCAGCAGTGACCGGGGCACGCAGTATTTT.

As regards this clone: Distinct nucleotide sequences in the sample also encode this CDR3. This rearrangement joins TRBV28 to TRBJ1-1; D gene ambiguous. Germline V gives CDR1 MDHEN, CDR2 SYDVKM. The V end was cut by 2 bases, the J end by 1 base, with 5 bases between. CDR3 length: 13 residues. The CDR3 bases are TGTGCCAGCAGTTTAAACACGAACACTGAAGCTTTCTTT. It specifies CASSLNTNTEAFF.

The chain links TRBV5-5 to TRBJ2-7; D is perhaps TRBD1 or TRBD2 (7 bases each). Germline loops: CDR1 SGHKS, CDR2 YYEKEE (reference sequence). The CDR3 extends over 15 amino acids. The V gene lost 6 bases and the J gene lost 3 bases, with 19 bases spanning the gap. The CDR3 loop reads CASTLRSGGGYEQYF. CDR3 bases: TGTGCCAGCACCCTCCGGTCAGGGGGGGGCTACGAGCAGTACTTC.